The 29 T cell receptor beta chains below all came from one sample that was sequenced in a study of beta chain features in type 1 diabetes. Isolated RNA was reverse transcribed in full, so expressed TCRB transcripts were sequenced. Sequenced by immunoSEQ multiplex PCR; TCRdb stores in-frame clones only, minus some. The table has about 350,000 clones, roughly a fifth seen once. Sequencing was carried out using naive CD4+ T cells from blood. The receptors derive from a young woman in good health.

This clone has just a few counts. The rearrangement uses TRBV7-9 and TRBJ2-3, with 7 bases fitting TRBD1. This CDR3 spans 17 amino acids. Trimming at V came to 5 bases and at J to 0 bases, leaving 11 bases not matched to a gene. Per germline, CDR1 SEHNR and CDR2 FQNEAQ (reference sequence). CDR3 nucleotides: TGTGCCAGCAGCCACCCTGAGGGACAGTATAGCACAGATACGCAGTATTTT. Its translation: CASSHPEGQYSTDTQYF.

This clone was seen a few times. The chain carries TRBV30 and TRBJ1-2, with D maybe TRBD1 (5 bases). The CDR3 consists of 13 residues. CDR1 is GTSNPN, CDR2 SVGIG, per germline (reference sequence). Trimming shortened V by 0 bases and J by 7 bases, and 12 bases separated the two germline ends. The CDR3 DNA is TGTGCCTGGAGTGTTCAGGGAATGGGTGGCTACACCTTC. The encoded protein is CAWSVQGMGGYTF.

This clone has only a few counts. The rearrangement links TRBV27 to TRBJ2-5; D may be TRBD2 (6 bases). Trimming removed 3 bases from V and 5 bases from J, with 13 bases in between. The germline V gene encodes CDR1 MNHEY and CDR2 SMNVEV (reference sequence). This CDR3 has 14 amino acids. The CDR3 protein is CASSFGGFAETQYF. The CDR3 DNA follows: TGTGCCAGCAGTTTTGGGGGGTTCGCGGAGACCCAGTACTTC.

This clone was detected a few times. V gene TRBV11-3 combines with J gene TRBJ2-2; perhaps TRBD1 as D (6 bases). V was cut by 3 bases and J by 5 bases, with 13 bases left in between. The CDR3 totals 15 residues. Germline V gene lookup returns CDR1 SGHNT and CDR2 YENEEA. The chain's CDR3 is CASSLSRGWTGELFF. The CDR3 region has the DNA TGTGCCAGCAGCTTGTCCAGGGGCTGGACCGGGGAGCTGTTTTTT.

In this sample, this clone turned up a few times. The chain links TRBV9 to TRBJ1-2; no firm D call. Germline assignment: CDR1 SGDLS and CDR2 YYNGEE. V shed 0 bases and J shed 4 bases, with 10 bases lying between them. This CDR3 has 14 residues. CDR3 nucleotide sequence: TGTGCCAGCAGCGTAGAGCCGGTCTTCTATGGCTACACCTTC. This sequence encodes CASSVEPVFYGYTF. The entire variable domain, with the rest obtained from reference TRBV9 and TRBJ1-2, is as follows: DSGVTQTPKHLITATGQRVTLRCSPRSGDLSVYWYQQSLDQGLQFLIQYYNGEERAKGNILERFSAQQFPDLHSELNLSSLELGDSALYFCASSVEPVFYGYTFGSGTRLTVV.

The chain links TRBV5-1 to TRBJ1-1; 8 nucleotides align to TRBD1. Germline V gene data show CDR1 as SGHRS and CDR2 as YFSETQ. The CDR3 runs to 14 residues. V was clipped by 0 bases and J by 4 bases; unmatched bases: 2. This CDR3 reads CASSLDTGGTEAFF. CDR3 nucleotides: TGCGCCAGCAGCTTGGATACAGGGGGCACTGAAGCTTTCTTT.

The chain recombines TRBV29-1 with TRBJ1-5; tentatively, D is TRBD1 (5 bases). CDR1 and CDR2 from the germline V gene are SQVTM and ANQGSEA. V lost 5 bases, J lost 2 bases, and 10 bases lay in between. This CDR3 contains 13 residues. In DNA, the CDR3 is TGCAGCGTTTCTACGGGGGGCAATCAGCCCCAGCATTTT. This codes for CSVSTGGNQPQHF.

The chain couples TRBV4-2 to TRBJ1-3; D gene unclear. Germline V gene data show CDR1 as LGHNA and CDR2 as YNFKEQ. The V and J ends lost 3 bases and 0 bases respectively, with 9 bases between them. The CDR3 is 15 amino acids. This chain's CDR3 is CASSQRSSSGNTIYF. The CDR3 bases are TGTGCCAGCAGCCAGAGGTCGAGCTCTGGAAACACCATATATTTT.

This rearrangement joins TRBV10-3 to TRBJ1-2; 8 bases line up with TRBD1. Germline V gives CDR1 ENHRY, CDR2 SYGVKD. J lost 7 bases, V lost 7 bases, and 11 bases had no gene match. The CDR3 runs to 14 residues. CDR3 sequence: CAITEDRVSFGYTF. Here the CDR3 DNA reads TGTGCCATCACCGAGGACAGGGTATCATTTGGCTACACCTTC.

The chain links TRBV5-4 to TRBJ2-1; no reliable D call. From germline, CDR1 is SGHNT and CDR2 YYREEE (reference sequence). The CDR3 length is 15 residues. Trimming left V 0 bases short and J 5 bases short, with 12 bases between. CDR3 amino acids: CASSLARLINNEQFF. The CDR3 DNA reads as TGTGCCAGCAGCTTGGCGCGGCTGATTAACAATGAGCAGTTCTTC.

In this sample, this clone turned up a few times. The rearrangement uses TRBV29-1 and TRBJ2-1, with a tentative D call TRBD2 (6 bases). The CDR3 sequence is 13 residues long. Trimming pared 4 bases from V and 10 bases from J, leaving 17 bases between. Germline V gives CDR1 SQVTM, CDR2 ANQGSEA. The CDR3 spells CSVAGKGSGEQFF. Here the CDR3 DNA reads TGCAGCGTTGCAGGGAAAGGGAGCGGGGAGCAGTTCTTC.

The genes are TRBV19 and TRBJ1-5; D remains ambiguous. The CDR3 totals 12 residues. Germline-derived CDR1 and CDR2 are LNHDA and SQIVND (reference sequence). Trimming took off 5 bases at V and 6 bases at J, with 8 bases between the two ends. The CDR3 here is CASSLRGQPQHF. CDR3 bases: TGTGCCAGTAGTCTTCGCGGTCAGCCCCAGCATTTT.

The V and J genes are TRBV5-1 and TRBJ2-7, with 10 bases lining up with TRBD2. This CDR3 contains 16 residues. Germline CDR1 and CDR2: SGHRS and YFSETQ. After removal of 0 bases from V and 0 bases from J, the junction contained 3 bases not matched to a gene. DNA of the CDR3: TGCGCCAGCAGCTTGGCCTCTAGCGGGGGCTCCTACGAGCAGTACTTC. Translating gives CASSLASSGGSYEQYF.

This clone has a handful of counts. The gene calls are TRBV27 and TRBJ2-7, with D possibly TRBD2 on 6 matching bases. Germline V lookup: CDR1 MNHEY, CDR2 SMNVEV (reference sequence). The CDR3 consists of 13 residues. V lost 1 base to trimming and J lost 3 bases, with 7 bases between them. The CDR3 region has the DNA TGTGCCAGCAGTTTATGGAGGGGCTACGAGCAGTACTTC. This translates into CASSLWRGYEQYF.

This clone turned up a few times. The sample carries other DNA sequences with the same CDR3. The DNA of the CDR3 is TGCAGTGCGGGGGGGAACACTGAAGCTTTCTTT. This sequence encodes CSAGGNTEAFF. The chain combines TRBV20-1 with TRBJ1-1; TRBD1 is a possible D gene (5 bases). Germline V gives CDR1 DFQATT, CDR2 SNEGSKA (reference sequence). This CDR3 is 11 amino acids long. The V gene lost 6 bases and the J gene lost 1 base, with 6 bases spanning the gap.

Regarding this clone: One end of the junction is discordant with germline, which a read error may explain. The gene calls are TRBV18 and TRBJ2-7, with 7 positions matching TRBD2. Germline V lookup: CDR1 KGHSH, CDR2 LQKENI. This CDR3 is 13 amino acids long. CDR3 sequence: CASSPPTSRHLDF. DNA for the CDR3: TGTGCCAGCTCACCACCGACTAGCAGGCATCTGGACTTC.

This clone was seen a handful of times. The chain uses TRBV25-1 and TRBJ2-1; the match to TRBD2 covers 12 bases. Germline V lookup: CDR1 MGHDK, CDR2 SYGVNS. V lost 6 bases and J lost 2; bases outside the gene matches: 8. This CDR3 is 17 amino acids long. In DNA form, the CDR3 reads TGTGCCAGCAGGGCGGCTAGCGGGAGGGCCGCCTACAATGAGCAGTTCTTC. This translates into CASRAASGRAAYNEQFF. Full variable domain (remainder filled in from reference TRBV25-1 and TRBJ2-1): EADIYQTPRYLVIGTGKKITLECSQTMGHDKMYWYQQDPGMELHLIHYSYGVNSTEKGDLSSESTVSRIRTEHFPLTLESARPSHTSQYLCASRAASGRAAYNEQFFGPGTRLTVL.

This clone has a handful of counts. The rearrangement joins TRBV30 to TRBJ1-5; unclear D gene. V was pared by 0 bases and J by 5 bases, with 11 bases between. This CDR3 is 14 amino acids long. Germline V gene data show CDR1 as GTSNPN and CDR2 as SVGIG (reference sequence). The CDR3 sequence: CAWSVTGRDQPQHF. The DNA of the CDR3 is TGTGCCTGGAGTGTTACGGGGAGAGATCAGCCCCAGCATTTT.

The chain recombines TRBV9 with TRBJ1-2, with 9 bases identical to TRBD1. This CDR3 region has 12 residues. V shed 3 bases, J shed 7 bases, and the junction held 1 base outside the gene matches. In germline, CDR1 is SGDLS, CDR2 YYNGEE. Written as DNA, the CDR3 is TGTGCCAGCAGCGCGACAGGGGGTGGCTACACCTTC. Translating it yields CASSATGGGYTF.

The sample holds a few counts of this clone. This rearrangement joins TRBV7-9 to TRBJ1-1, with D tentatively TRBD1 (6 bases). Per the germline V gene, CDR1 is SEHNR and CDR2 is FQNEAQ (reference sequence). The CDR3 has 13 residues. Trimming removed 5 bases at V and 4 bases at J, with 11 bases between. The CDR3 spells CASSPQGATEAFF. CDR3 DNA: TGTGCCAGCAGCCCACAGGGAGCCACTGAAGCTTTCTTT.

Here the CDR3 reads CASSVKAGAQETQYF. The CDR3 DNA is TGTGCCAGCAGCGTAAAAGCGGGGGCCCAAGAGACCCAGTACTTC. The J gene is TRBJ2-5, the V gene TRBV9; 8 bases match TRBD2. Germline V gene sequence: CDR1 SGDLS, CDR2 YYNGEE. V gave up 1 base and J gave up 1 base; unmatched junction bases: 3. The CDR3 extends over 15 amino acids.

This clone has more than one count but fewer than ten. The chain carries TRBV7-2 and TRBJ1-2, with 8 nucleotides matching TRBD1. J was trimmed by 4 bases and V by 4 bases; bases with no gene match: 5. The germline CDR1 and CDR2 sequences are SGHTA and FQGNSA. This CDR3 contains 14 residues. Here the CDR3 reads CASSSRTGTYGYTF. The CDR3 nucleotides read TGTGCCAGCAGCTCAAGGACAGGGACCTATGGCTACACCTTC.

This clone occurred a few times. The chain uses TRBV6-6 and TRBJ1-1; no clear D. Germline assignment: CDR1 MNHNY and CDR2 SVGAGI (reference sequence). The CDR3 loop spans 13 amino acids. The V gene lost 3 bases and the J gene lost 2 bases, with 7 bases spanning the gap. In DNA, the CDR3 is TGTGCCAGCAGTTATGAGGGTAACACTGAAGCTTTCTTT. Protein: CASSYEGNTEAFF.

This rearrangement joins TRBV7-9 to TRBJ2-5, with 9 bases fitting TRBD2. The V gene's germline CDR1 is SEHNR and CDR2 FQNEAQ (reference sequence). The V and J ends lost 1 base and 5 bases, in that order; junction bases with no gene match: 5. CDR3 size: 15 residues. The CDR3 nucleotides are TGTGCCAGCAGCTTAGGACTAGCGGTGGAGGAGACCCAGTACTTC. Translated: CASSLGLAVEETQYF.

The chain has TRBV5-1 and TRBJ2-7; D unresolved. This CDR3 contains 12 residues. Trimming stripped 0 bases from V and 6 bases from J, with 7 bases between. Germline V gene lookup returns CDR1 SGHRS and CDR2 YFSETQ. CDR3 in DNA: TGCGCCAGCAGCTTGGTGTCTTCCGAGCAGTACTTC. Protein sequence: CASSLVSSEQYF.

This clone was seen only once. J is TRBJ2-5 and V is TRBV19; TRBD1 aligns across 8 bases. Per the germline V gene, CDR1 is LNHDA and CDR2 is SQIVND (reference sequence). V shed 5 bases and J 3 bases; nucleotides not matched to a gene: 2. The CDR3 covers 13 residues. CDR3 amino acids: CASSVTGEETQYF. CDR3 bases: TGTGCCAGTAGTGTGACAGGGGAAGAGACCCAGTACTTC.

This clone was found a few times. The CDR3, as DNA: TGTGCCATCAGGGTGGGCCGGGGCACTGAAGCTTTCTTT. This sequence encodes CAIRVGRGTEAFF. V is TRBV10-3 and J is TRBJ1-1, with D unresolved. The ends were cut back, 6 bases at V and 4 bases at J, with 12 bases in the middle. From germline, CDR1 is ENHRY and CDR2 SYGVKD. The CDR3 loop spans 13 amino acids.

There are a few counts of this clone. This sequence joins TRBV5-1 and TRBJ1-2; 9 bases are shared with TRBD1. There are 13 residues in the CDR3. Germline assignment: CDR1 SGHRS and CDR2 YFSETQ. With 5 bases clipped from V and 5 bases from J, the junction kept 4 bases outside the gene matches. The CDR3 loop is CASSRDRDYGYTF. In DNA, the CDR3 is TGCGCCAGCAGTCGGGACAGGGATTATGGCTACACCTTC.

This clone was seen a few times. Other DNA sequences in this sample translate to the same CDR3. The CDR3 reads CASSLGDRGRETQYF. CDR3 coding DNA: TGCGCCAGCAGCTTGGGAGACAGGGGGCGGGAGACCCAGTACTTC. This chain joins TRBV5-1 and TRBJ2-5; 10 bases are shared with TRBD1. CDR3 length equals 15 residues. Germline loops: CDR1 SGHRS, CDR2 YFSETQ. With V trimmed by 0 bases and J by 5 bases, 4 bases remained unmatched.